The 9 T cell receptor beta chains in this list originate from one sample, sequenced in a study of blood T cell repertoires in COVID-19. The assay was immunoSEQ multiplex PCR, and TCRdb's table has in-frame clones only and misses some. Of 130,000 or so clones in the sample, about 81% were seen once. The sample was PBMCs or T cells enriched from blood (not recorded which). These TCRs come from a man aged 35-49 years with acute COVID-19.

The chain uses TRBV27 and TRBJ2-6; 12 nucleotides align to TRBD1. The CDR3 runs to 20 residues. The J segment lost 2 bases and the V segment lost 2 bases, leaving 10 bases of the junction unmatched. Germline values: CDR1 MNHEY, CDR2 SMNVEV (reference sequence). CDR3 bases: TGTGCCAGCAGTTTAGCGCCCCCCGGGACAGGGGGCACTGGGGCCAACGTCCTGACTTTC. This sequence encodes CASSLAPPGTGGTGANVLTF.

The chain recombines TRBV24-1 with TRBJ2-2; 8 bases are shared with TRBD1. Germline loops: CDR1 KGHDR, CDR2 SFDVKD. The V segment lost 3 bases and the J segment 1 base; nucleotides outside the gene matches: 6. This CDR3 has 17 residues. CDR3 protein: CATSDLQGTGNTGELFF. CDR3 in DNA: TGTGCCACCAGTGATCTACAGGGGACAGGGAACACCGGGGAGCTGTTTTTT.

The chain joins TRBV2 to TRBJ1-5; D uncertain. This CDR3 has 13 residues. Deletions cut 3 bases from V and 4 bases from J, with 7 bases between. CDR1 SNHLY and CDR2 FYNNEI come from the germline V gene. CDR3 loop: CASSDPGNQPQHF. Here the CDR3 DNA reads TGTGCCAGCAGTGACCCCGGGAATCAGCCCCAGCATTTT.

This chain uses TRBV3-1 (or the pseudogene TRBV3-2) with TRBJ1-5; 7 bases are shared with TRBD1. The CDR3 is 14 residues long. The trim removed 5 bases at V and 5 bases at J, leaving 6 bases unmatched. The germline V gene has CDR1 LGHDT and CDR2 YNNKEL (reference sequence). The CDR3 loop is CASSSRDSYQPQHF. DNA for the CDR3: TGTGCCAGCAGCTCCCGGGACAGCTATCAGCCCCAGCATTTT.

This chain joins TRBV1 and TRBJ2-7; the listed D gene, TRBD2, was not tested against the DNA. TRBV1 is described as a pseudogene. There are 11 residues in the CDR3. The CDR3 nucleotides are TGCACCAGCAGCCCCTTTTACGAGCAGTACTTC. Translating gives CTSSPFYEQYF.

This clone was detected only once. The chain uses TRBV3-1 (or the pseudogene TRBV3-2) and TRBJ2-7, with 9 bases matching TRBD2. Unmatched junction bases numbered 5, after V lost 4 bases and J lost 4 bases. This CDR3 region has 14 residues. The germline V gene has CDR1 LGHDT and CDR2 YNNKEL (reference sequence). The chain's CDR3 is CASSRSGGVYEQYF. The CDR3 coding sequence is TGTGCCAGCAGCCGTAGCGGGGGTGTTTACGAGCAGTACTTC.

This chain links TRBV6-5 with TRBJ2-7, with 8 bases matching TRBD1. V shed 5 bases, J shed 2 bases, and the junction held 5 bases outside the gene matches. CDR1 is MNHEY, CDR2 SVGAGI, per germline. This CDR3 has 14 residues. The CDR3 loop reads CASSHGQGPYEQYF. CDR3 DNA: TGTGCCAGCAGTCATGGACAGGGCCCCTACGAGCAGTACTTC.

V gene TRBV7-9 combines with J gene TRBJ1-2, with TRBD1 matching over 8 bases. With V trimmed by 2 bases and J by 8 bases, 10 bases remained unmatched. The CDR3 runs 15 residues. Germline lookup yields CDR1 SEHNR and CDR2 FQNEAQ (reference sequence). The CDR3 DNA reads as TGTGCCAGCAGCTTATCTGCAGGGGGCTCTGAAGGCTACACCTTC. This gives the protein CASSLSAGGSEGYTF.

The J gene is TRBJ2-5, the V gene TRBV7-6; 9 bases line up with TRBD2. The germline V gene encodes CDR1 SGHVS and CDR2 FNYEAQ. With V trimmed by 1 base and J by 7 bases, 13 bases remained unmatched. This CDR3 region has 17 residues. This chain's CDR3 is CASSLVWASGITGTQYF. The CDR3 coding sequence is TGTGCCAGCAGCTTAGTGTGGGCTAGCGGGATCACGGGGACCCAGTACTTC.